This TCR beta chain was captured by sequencing in a study of tumor-infiltrating lymphocytes in localized non-small cell lung cancer. The CDR3 sequence is 14 residues long. Germline loops: CDR1 SQVTM, CDR2 ANQGSEA. The V end lost 8 bases, the J end lost 0 bases, and 13 bases lay between the germline ends. Study-level results: Different pieces of the same tissue went to different assays, confounding technical variation with intratumor heterogeneity.

As concerns this clone: What it binds is unknown.

Libraries were prepared by immunoSEQ multiplex PCR; TCRdb keeps only in-frame clonotypes and omits some of them. The sample carries over 10,000 clones, about four fifths recorded once. This sequence was found in a human donor with non-small cell lung cancer. Sequences were obtained from lung tumor tissue. This rearrangement joins TRBV29-1 to TRBJ2-2; a possible D gene is TRBD2 (5 bases). This chain's CDR3 is CSTSLGSNTGELFF. DNA of the CDR3: TGCAGCACTAGTTTAGGGTCGAACACCGGGGAGCTGTTTTTT.